A single sample is the source of the 30 T cell receptor beta chains below, sequenced in a study of blood T cell repertoires in COVID-19. Assay used: immunoSEQ multiplex PCR; TCRdb lists only in-frame clones, some missing. The sample records 350,000 to 400,000 clones, roughly 84% being singletons. Sequencing used PBMCs or T cells enriched from blood (not recorded which). All receptors come from a woman aged 25-40 years who had recovered from COVID-19.

The chain recombines TRBV27 with TRBJ1-1; D unclear. The germline V gene encodes CDR1 MNHEY and CDR2 SMNVEV (reference sequence). Trimming took 6 bases from V and 1 from J, leaving 9 bases between them. The CDR3 consists of 13 residues. CDR3 coding DNA: TGTGCCAGCAGCCCATCGGGGAACACTGAAGCTTTCTTT. Translating it yields CASSPSGNTEAFF.

The genes are TRBV7-9 and TRBJ1-4; the D gene is possibly TRBD1 (5 bases). Looked up from germline, CDR1 is SEHNR and CDR2 is FQNEAQ (reference sequence). The length of the CDR3 is 11 residues. V was pared by 11 bases and J by 7 bases, with 11 bases between. CDR3: CAVQQVEKLFF. The CDR3 DNA is TGTGCCGTCCAACAGGTTGAAAAACTGTTTTTT.

This sequence joins TRBV28 and TRBJ2-2; maybe TRBD2 (5 bases). The length of the CDR3 is 15 residues. CDR1 is MDHEN and CDR2 is SYDVKM in the germline V gene. V lost 6 bases and J lost 1, with 12 bases in between. In DNA, the CDR3 is TGTGCCAGCAGGTCCGGACGGGAGAACACCGGGGAGCTGTTTTTT. It is translated as CASRSGRENTGELFF.

The J gene is TRBJ1-2, the V gene TRBV3-1 (or the pseudogene TRBV3-2); D gene ambiguous. The CDR3 is made up of 16 amino acids. V was clipped by 0 bases and J by 3 bases, with 14 bases between them. Per the germline V gene, CDR1 is LGHDT and CDR2 is YNNKEL (reference sequence). The CDR3 reads CASSQDGRVGDYGYTF. CDR3 bases: TGTGCCAGCAGCCAAGATGGACGGGTGGGAGACTATGGCTACACCTTC.

This clone was seen a single time. The chain joins TRBV7-3 to TRBJ2-1, with TRBD2 identical over 15 bases. The CDR3 contains 18 residues. Germline values: CDR1 SGHTA, CDR2 FQGTGA. The trim removed 3 bases at V and 0 bases at J, leaving 3 bases unmatched. Here the CDR3 reads CASSLGLAGGISYNEQFF. CDR3 coding DNA: TGTGCCAGCAGCTTGGGACTAGCGGGGGGCATCTCCTACAATGAGCAGTTCTTC.

V gene TRBV21-1 combines with J gene TRBJ2-7; the DNA was not compared with TRBD2, the D call given in the table. TRBV21-1 is marked as a pseudogene. The CDR3 has 15 residues. CDR3 region: CASSKVNGGSYEQYF. CDR3 nucleotides: TGTGCCAGCAGCAAAGTTAATGGAGGATCCTACGAGCAGTACTTC.

The rearrangement links TRBV5-5 to TRBJ1-2; 8 bases agree with TRBD1. The V and J ends lost 4 bases and 3 bases, in that order; junction bases with no gene match: 2. Germline V gene sequence: CDR1 SGHKS, CDR2 YYEKEE (reference sequence). This CDR3 contains 13 residues. The CDR3 region has the DNA TGTGCCAGCAGCCTACAGGGGGACTATGGCTACACCTTC. This gives the protein CASSLQGDYGYTF. Complete variable domain (other parts from reference TRBV5-5 and TRBJ1-2): DAGVTQSPTHLIKTRGQQVTLRCSPISGHKSVSWYQQVLGQGPQFIFQYYEKEERGRGNFPDRFSARQFPNYSSELNVNALLLGDSALYLCASSLQGDYGYTFGSGTRLTVV.

The CDR3 DNA is TGTGCCAGCAGCCAGATGGGAGGGATGGATTCACCCCTCCACTTT. It yields the protein CASSQMGGMDSPLHF. The rearrangement uses TRBV14 and TRBJ1-6; no reliable D call. The CDR3 is 15 amino acids. V was clipped by 3 bases and J by 8 bases, with 14 bases between them. Germline V lookup: CDR1 SGHDN, CDR2 FVKESK.

The chain links TRBV27 to TRBJ2-3; 8 bases map to TRBD2. The CDR3 covers 14 residues. CDR1 is MNHEY and CDR2 is SMNVEV in the germline V gene (reference sequence). V lost 2 bases and J lost 5; bases outside the gene matches: 3. DNA of the CDR3: TGTGCCAGCAGTTTACTGCGGGAGGAAGATACGCAGTATTTT. This encodes CASSLLREEDTQYF.

The rearrangement links TRBV19 to TRBJ1-2; D gene ambiguous. Germline-derived CDR1 and CDR2 are LNHDA and SQIVND (reference sequence). This CDR3 region has 12 residues. The V and J ends lost 2 bases and 7 bases respectively, with 8 bases between them. The CDR3 spells CASSIRGFGYTF. The CDR3 DNA sequence: TGTGCCAGTAGTATACGGGGATTTGGCTACACCTTC.

This clone was detected only once. This sequence joins TRBV15 and TRBJ2-7, with no clear D. Germline V gene sequence: CDR1 LNHNV, CDR2 YYDKDF (reference sequence). V dropped 0 bases and J dropped 7 bases, with 10 bases sitting between them. This CDR3 has 13 residues. The CDR3 coding sequence is TGTGCCACCAGCAGAGATAATGTCGGGGAGCAGTACTTC. This sequence encodes CATSRDNVGEQYF.

V gene TRBV4-1 combines with J gene TRBJ2-7, with TRBD1 identical over 7 bases. J gave up 1 base and V 3 bases, and 9 bases lay outside the gene matches. The CDR3 length is 16 residues. Germline V gene sequence: CDR1 MGHRA, CDR2 YSYEKL. The CDR3, as DNA: TGCGCCAGCAGCCACGACGCGACAGGGCTATCCTACGAGCAGTACTTC. Translated, it gives CASSHDATGLSYEQYF.

The rearrangement joins TRBV19 to TRBJ2-1, with a tentative D call TRBD2 (6 bases). The germline gives CDR1 LNHDA, CDR2 SQIVND (reference sequence). V was trimmed by 5 bases and J by 1 base, leaving 18 bases between them. The CDR3 totals 17 residues. The CDR3 spells CASSLTNSGRSYNEQFF. As DNA, the CDR3 is TGTGCCAGTAGTCTGACGAATAGCGGCCGTTCCTACAATGAGCAGTTCTTC.

The chain is built from TRBV5-6 and TRBJ2-1; D gene unclear. CDR1 SGHDT and CDR2 YYEEEE come from the germline V gene. V lost 0 bases to trimming and J lost 0 bases, with 7 bases between them. The CDR3 runs 15 residues. CDR3 sequence (DNA): TGTGCCAGCAGCTTGGAACGGTACTCCTACAATGAGCAGTTCTTC. Translated, it gives CASSLERYSYNEQFF.

The V call is TRBV11-1, the J call TRBJ2-7; 10 nucleotides line up with TRBD1. CDR3 length: 16 residues. In germline, CDR1 is SGHAT, CDR2 FQDESV (reference sequence). Trimming cost V 1 base and J 2 bases; bases outside gene matches: 5. The CDR3 DNA sequence: TGTGCCAGCAGCTTAGGACAGGGGGCGCAAGCCTACGAGCAGTACTTC. Translating gives CASSLGQGAQAYEQYF.

J is TRBJ2-7 and V is TRBV4-2; TRBD1 matches 8 bases. The J segment lost 7 bases and the V segment lost 2 bases, leaving 4 bases of the junction unmatched. Germline V gene sequence: CDR1 LGHNA, CDR2 YNFKEQ. The CDR3 runs 13 residues. CDR3 amino acids: CASSQQGAGEQYF. CDR3 in DNA: TGTGCCAGCAGCCAACAGGGGGCGGGTGAGCAGTACTTC.

The CDR3 here is CASRKPGGLNTEAFF. CDR3 sequence (DNA): TGTGCCAGCAGAAAGCCAGGGGGCTTGAACACTGAAGCTTTCTTT. The chain couples TRBV7-9 to TRBJ1-1, with 8 nucleotides matching TRBD1. The trim removed 6 bases at V and 0 bases at J, leaving 6 bases unmatched. The CDR3 length is 15 residues. Germline V gene data show CDR1 as SEHNR and CDR2 as FQNEAQ (reference sequence).

The chain joins TRBV27 to TRBJ1-1, with D maybe TRBD1 (6 bases). CDR3 length: 16 residues. Trimming stripped 5 bases from V and 7 bases from J, with 23 bases between. Germline CDR1 and CDR2: MNHEY and SMNVEV (reference sequence). The CDR3 region has the DNA TGTGCCAGCAGTGTCTTACAGGGTCTGGGGTACAGTGAAGCTTTCTTT. It specifies CASSVLQGLGYSEAFF.

The J gene is TRBJ2-1, the V gene TRBV4-1; the match to TRBD2 covers 8 bases. From germline, CDR1 is MGHRA and CDR2 YSYEKL. The CDR3 contains 18 residues. V trimming: 0 bases; J trimming: 2 bases; junction bases outside the gene matches: 9. CDR3 nucleotide sequence: TGCGCCAGCAGCCAAGACCCGTCAGGACTAGCAACCTACAATGAGCAGTTCTTC. This translates into CASSQDPSGLATYNEQFF.

This clone was observed once. The chain recombines TRBV5-1 with TRBJ1-1; 7 positions match TRBD1. CDR3 length equals 14 residues. The junction had 6 bases not matched to a gene; V was cut back by 1 base and J by 6 bases. The germline V gene has CDR1 SGHRS and CDR2 YFSETQ. The CDR3 here is CASSLRGQIAEAFF. CDR3 nucleotides: TGCGCCAGCAGCTTGAGGGGACAGATCGCTGAAGCTTTCTTT.

V is TRBV3-1 (or the pseudogene TRBV3-2) and J is TRBJ2-6; 10 bases align to TRBD1. J lost 1 base, V lost 1 base, and 1 base had no gene match. The CDR3 contains 17 residues. Germline CDR1 is LGHDT and CDR2 is YNNKEL (reference sequence). CDR3: CASSQGDRGSGANVLTF. The CDR3 region has the DNA TGTGCCAGCAGCCAAGGGGACAGGGGATCTGGGGCCAACGTCCTGACTTTC.

With respect to this clone: Distinct nucleotide sequences in the sample also encode this CDR3. The chain joins TRBV9 to TRBJ2-1; a weak D match, TRBD1 (5 bases). Germline V gene data show CDR1 as SGDLS and CDR2 as YYNGEE. This CDR3 comprises 16 residues. V was trimmed by 0 bases and J by 0 bases, leaving 10 bases between them. The CDR3 reads CASSVGGGSSYNEQFF. The CDR3 DNA is TGTGCCAGCAGCGTAGGGGGCGGAAGCTCCTACAATGAGCAGTTCTTC.

The chain links TRBV28 to TRBJ1-1; 9 bases line up with TRBD1. CDR1 and CDR2 from the germline V gene are MDHEN and SYDVKM. The length of the CDR3 is 15 residues. V shed 10 bases, J shed 4 bases, and the junction held 13 bases outside the gene matches. The CDR3: CATRTWDRVRTEAFF. CDR3 sequence (DNA): TGTGCCACCCGAACCTGGGACAGGGTACGCACTGAAGCTTTCTTT.

The V gene is TRBV9, the J gene TRBJ1-2; 7 nucleotides line up with TRBD1. The length of the CDR3 is 14 residues. From germline, CDR1 is SGDLS and CDR2 YYNGEE. Trimming cost V 3 bases and J 3 bases; bases outside gene matches: 5. The DNA of the CDR3 is TGTGCCAGCAGCGAAACAGGGGCATACTATGGCTACACCTTC. This gives the protein CASSETGAYYGYTF.

The genes are TRBV5-1 and TRBJ1-4; weak D call: TRBD1 (6 bases). Germline V gene sequence: CDR1 SGHRS, CDR2 YFSETQ. The CDR3 loop spans 15 amino acids. V shed 4 bases and J shed 3 bases, with 13 bases lying between them. As DNA, the CDR3 is TGCGCCAGCAGCCCAGTGGGGGCGGCTAATGAAAAACTGTTTTTT. This translates into CASSPVGAANEKLFF.

V and J are TRBV9 and TRBJ1-4, with D possibly TRBD1 on 5 matching bases. Germline loops: CDR1 SGDLS, CDR2 YYNGEE. The CDR3 spans 16 residues. With 0 bases removed from V and 1 base from J, the gap between germline ends came to 10 bases. CDR3 DNA sequence: TGTGCCAGCAGCGTAGGAGTGGGGCAAACTAATGAAAAACTGTTTTTT. It encodes CASSVGVGQTNEKLFF.

The V call is TRBV30, the J call TRBJ2-7; 16 positions match TRBD2. The germline V gene encodes CDR1 GTSNPN and CDR2 SVGIG (reference sequence). V lost 4 bases to trimming and J lost 7 bases; unmatched junction nucleotides: 10. The CDR3 covers 16 residues. The CDR3 sequence is CAWTSGTSGGAQEQYF. The CDR3 nucleotides read TGTGCCTGGACCTCCGGGACTAGCGGGGGGGCTCAAGAGCAGTACTTC.

J is TRBJ1-2 and V is TRBV5-1, with a weak D call TRBD1 (5 bases). V was cut by 2 bases and J by 7 bases, with 15 bases left in between. The CDR3 totals 14 residues. Germline V gives CDR1 SGHRS, CDR2 YFSETQ. The CDR3 nucleotides read TGCGCCAGCAGCTTAGGATCAAGTACAGGTGGCTACACCTTC. It yields the protein CASSLGSSTGGYTF.

The chain employs TRBV6-5 and TRBJ2-2; tentative D call: TRBD2 (5 bases). This CDR3 region has 15 residues. Per the germline V gene, CDR1 is MNHEY and CDR2 is SVGAGI. Trimming removed 5 bases from V and 4 bases from J, with 14 bases in between. DNA of the CDR3: TGTGCCAGCAGTCCTGAGGTAGGGAGCACCGGGGAGCTGTTTTTT. Protein: CASSPEVGSTGELFF.

This clone appeared a single time. The J gene is TRBJ2-5, the V gene TRBV6-5, with D perhaps TRBD2 (5 bases). The V and J ends lost 6 bases and 3 bases respectively, with 14 bases between them. CDR1 is MNHEY and CDR2 is SVGAGI in the germline V gene. The CDR3 is made up of 14 amino acids. CDR3 sequence reads: CASRPTSGEETQYF. Here the CDR3 DNA reads TGTGCCAGCAGACCAACTAGTGGGGAAGAGACCCAGTACTTC.